One TCR beta chain is described in this entry. Its antigen is unknown. The entry originates in a study of T cell repertoires in cytomegalovirus infection. The wider study: Based on public TCR beta signatures, there were indications of CMV infection and of a matching HLA type. Study conclusions and caveats: Carriers of CMV and the relevant HLA type were discriminated by public TCR beta frequency.

The germline gives CDR1 LGHNT, CDR2 FRNRAP. The CDR3 runs to 14 residues. Trimming stripped 7 bases from V and 4 bases from J, with 14 bases between. TCRdb processed the reads anew with MiXCR; each CDR3 protein has one entry. Among 750,000 to 900,000 distinct CDR3 sequences listed, almost 30% were seen once. The J gene is TRBJ1-5, the V gene TRBV12-5; D is undetermined. This specimen consisted of cultured CD8+ T cells from PBMCs, obtained from culture after CMV antigen stimulation. This clonotype originated in a human donor in good health (CMV status not recorded). Some clones in this sample may be carry-over from other donors' samples. The CDR3 protein is CASASPWANQPQHF. The CDR3 DNA sequence: TGTGCTAGTGCCTCCCCCTGGGCGAATCAGCCCCAGCATTTT.